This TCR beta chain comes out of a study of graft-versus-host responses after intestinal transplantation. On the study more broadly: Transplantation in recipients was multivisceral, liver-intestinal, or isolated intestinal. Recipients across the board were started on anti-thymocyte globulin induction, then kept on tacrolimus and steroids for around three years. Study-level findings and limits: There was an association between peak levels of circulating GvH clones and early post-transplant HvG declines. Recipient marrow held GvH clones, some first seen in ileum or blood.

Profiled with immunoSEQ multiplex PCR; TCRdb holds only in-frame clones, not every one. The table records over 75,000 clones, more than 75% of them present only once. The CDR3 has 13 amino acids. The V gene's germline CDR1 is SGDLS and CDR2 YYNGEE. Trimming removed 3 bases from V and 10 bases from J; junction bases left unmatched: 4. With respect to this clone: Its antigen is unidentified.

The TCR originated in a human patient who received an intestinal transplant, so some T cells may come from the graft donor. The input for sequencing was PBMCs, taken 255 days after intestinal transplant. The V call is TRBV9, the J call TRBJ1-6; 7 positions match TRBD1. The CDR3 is CASSAGQRSPLHF. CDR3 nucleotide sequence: TGTGCCAGCAGCGCGGGACAGAGATCACCCCTCCACTTT.